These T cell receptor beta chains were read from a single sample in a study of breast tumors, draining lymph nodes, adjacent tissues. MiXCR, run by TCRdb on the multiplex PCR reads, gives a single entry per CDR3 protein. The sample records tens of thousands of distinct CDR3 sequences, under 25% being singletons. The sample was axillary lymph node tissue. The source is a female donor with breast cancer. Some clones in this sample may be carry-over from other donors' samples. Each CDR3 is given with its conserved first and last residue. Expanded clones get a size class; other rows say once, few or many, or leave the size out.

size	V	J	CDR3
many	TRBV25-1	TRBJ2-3	CASSPGLAEADTQYF
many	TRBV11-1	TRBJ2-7	CASSLAGAGGSYEQYF
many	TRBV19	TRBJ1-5	CASSIGPLRGYSNQPQHF
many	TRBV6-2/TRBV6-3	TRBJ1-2	CASSRTANFYGYTF
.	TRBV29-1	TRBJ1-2	CDVGTGTLVSAF
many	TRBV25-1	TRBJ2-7	CASSDWASSYEQYF
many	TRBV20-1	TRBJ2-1	CSAFSGTGAYNEQFF
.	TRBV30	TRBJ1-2	CAWSEDRSYTF
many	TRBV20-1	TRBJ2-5	CSARDRLAGGSQYF
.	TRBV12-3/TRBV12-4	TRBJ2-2	CASNLRAGGLLPGELFF
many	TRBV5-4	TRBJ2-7	CASSLGPKGQGEQYF
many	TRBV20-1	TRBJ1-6	CSAGDSYNSPLHF
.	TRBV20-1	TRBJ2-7	CSASWGGGRSPYEQYF
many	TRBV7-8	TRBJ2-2	CASRARGRNTGELFF
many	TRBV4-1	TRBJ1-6	CASSQDLGNSPLHF
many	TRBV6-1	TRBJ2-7	CASSETNWWMEGYEQYF
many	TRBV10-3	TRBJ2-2	CAISDQGIGTGELFF
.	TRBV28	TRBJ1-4	CASSPHAKNEKLFF
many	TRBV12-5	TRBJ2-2	CASGSSGRATGELFF
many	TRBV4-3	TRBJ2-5	CASSQDRLGGETQYF
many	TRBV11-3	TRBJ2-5	CASSSTSGREETQYF
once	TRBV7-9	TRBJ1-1	CASGTGYTEAFF
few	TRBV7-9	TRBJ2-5	CASSLRWTGGKEETQYF
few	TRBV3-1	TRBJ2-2	CASSRRGATGELFF
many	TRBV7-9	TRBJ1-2	CASSLVNSYGYTF
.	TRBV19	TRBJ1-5	CAGSIEQGGNQPQHF
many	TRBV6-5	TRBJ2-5	CASSLQGAETQYF
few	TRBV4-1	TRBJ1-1	CASSQGTQLAFF
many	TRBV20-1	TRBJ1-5	CSARDRESNQPQHF
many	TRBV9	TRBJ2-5	CASSVAAGEGETQYF
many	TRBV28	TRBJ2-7	CASKSGQIYEQYF
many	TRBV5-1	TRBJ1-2	CASSSLQGDGYTF
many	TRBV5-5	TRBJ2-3	CASSRDGYTDTQYF